The TCR beta chain under discussion was sequenced for a study of Epstein–Barr virus B cells in breast cancer listed by TCRdb under 2021. About the investigation overall: Control T cells were grown by the rapid expansion method using irradiated PBMC feeders, soluble OKT3 and IL-2 roughly 200 U/ml, and were harvested roughly 10-13 days after stimulation. A single-patient case report examined whether EBV+ B cells infiltrating the tumor shape the T-cell receptor repertoire in triple-negative breast cancer.

General study outcomes and caveats: Since all data came from a single patient, described as a first proof of concept, generalization is limited.

Receptor amplification or capture employed 5' RACE. TCR libraries were constructed from RNA using the SMARTer Human TCR a/b Profiling Kit, with the full V(D)J regions of both alpha and beta chains captured. After amplification, libraries were cleaned up with AMPure XP beads and then validated using the DNA 1000 Kit on an Agilent 2100 Bioanalyzer. Libraries were sequenced on an Illumina MiSeq with the 600-cycle v3 reagent kit, giving 2 x 300 bp paired-end reads. Concerning the study's data processing: MiXCR and VDJTools were used to process the reads; non-productive clonotypes were removed, and clonotypes were merged by CDR3 amino acid sequence before frequencies were recalculated. CDR3 sequences were matched against the McPAS-TCR database with a Levenshtein distance of 1 allowed, and UpSet plots were generated in R using UpSetR. Using fastp at Q25 and MiXCR, TCRdb reprocessed the public reads and kept productive beta chains. Under each unique CDR3 protein, matching rows form one entry showing the most common genes and DNA. These V and J calls derive from TCRdb rather than the authors' analysis. The sample has 600 to 700 distinct CDR3 sequences on record, around 43% of them singletons. 96% of the sample is held by the ten biggest clonotypes.

As to this clonotype: Its target antigen remains unknown. No quality values exist for individual bases; no much larger clone is one base distant.

Using RNeasy Micro or Mini kits with on-column DNase digestion, RNA was isolated from roughly 1e5 to 1e6 cultured T cells and then assessed on an Agilent 2100 Bioanalyzer. CDR1 is given as LNHDA and CDR2 as SQIVND, both from the germline V gene (reference sequence). From its cysteine to its phenylalanine, the CDR3 spans 12 amino acids. CDR3 DNA is the only sequence kept; it has 36 bases, read in frame from the first base. V is reduced by 5 bases and J by 8 bases, leaving a spacing of 10 bases between them. This TCR came from a woman aged 35 to 49 with triple-negative breast cancer. The chain joins TRBV19 to TRBJ2-1, with the D gene call left open. Sequenced material: tumor-infiltrating lymphocytes expanded in culture. The bases are TGTGCCAGTAGTTTCCGAGGCGATGAGCAGTTCTTC. This yields the protein CASSFRGDEQFF.